The clone carrying this T cell receptor (beta chain) was observed at least ten times. The trim removed 0 bases at V and 0 bases at J, leaving 6 bases unmatched. The CDR3 length is 18 residues. Germline V gene lookup returns CDR1 SGHAT and CDR2 FQNNGV. TCRbeta library construction was performed incorporating unique molecular identifiers. From the PCR reads, TCRdb called clonotypes with MiXCR, one entry per CDR3 protein. The repertoire has 150,000 to 250,000 distinct CDR3 sequences, about 6% of them found once; the top ten carry just over 4.5%. This specimen belongs to a study of T-cell reconstitution after alpha-beta-depleted transplantation in children.

Specimen: PBMCs, collected before TCRalphabeta/CD19-depleted stem cell transplant. The TCR sequence derives from a girl younger than two with combined immunodeficiency, due to receive a stem cell transplant. The chain joins TRBV11-2 to TRBJ2-1; 9 nucleotides align to TRBD2. Here the CDR3 reads CASSLDRLAGPSYNEQFF. CDR3 bases: TGTGCCAGCAGCTTAGACAGGCTAGCGGGACCCTCCTACAATGAGCAGTTCTTC.